Following are 14 T cell receptor beta chains from one sample sequenced in a study of cytomegalovirus exposure and HLA in healthy donors. Primers included in the PCR were 60 Vbeta and 13 Jbeta primers. The method was immunoSEQ multiplex PCR; TCRdb's version includes in-frame clones alone and lacks a portion of them. The repertoire has some 80,000 clones, more than 60% of them found once; the top ten carry around 1.5%. What was sequenced was PBMCs. The source of these receptors is a man between 40 and 49 years old in good health and CMV-seronegative.

CDR3: CASSEGDRAETQYF. CDR3 coding DNA: TGTGCCAGCAGTGAAGGAGACAGGGCGGAGACCCAGTACTTC. The rearrangement uses TRBV2 and TRBJ2-5; 7 nucleotides align to TRBD1. This CDR3 contains 14 residues. The germline gives CDR1 SNHLY, CDR2 FYNNEI. V trimming: 1 base; J trimming: 5 bases; junction bases outside the gene matches: 4.

The chain uses TRBV18 and TRBJ1-1; tentative D call: TRBD1 (6 bases). Trimming left V 1 base short and J 4 bases short, with 10 bases between. This CDR3 comprises 14 residues. Germline V gene sequence: CDR1 KGHSH, CDR2 LQKENI. CDR3 coding DNA: TGTGCCAGCTCACCACGGGGGCTGGGCACTGAAGCTTTCTTT. Amino acids: CASSPRGLGTEAFF.

The V and J genes are TRBV2 and TRBJ2-1, with TRBD1 identical over 11 bases. With 5 bases clipped from V and 4 bases from J, the junction kept 4 bases outside the gene matches. Germline V lookup: CDR1 SNHLY, CDR2 FYNNEI. The CDR3 extends over 15 amino acids. CDR3 loop: CASSRDRGLYNEQFF. The CDR3 nucleotides read TGTGCCAGCAGTCGGGACAGGGGGTTGTACAATGAGCAGTTCTTC.

In this sample, this clone turned up once. The chain is built from TRBV27 and TRBJ2-1; 10 bases are shared with TRBD2. V was pared by 6 bases and J by 5 bases, with 7 bases of the junction left unmatched. This CDR3 comprises 15 residues. Germline assignment: CDR1 MNHEY and CDR2 SMNVEV (reference sequence). CDR3 amino acids: CASRSSGRNHNEQFF. CDR3 DNA sequence: TGTGCCAGCAGATCTAGCGGGAGAAATCACAATGAGCAGTTCTTC.

The chain carries TRBV19 and TRBJ1-2; TRBD1 might be the D (5 bases). The V and J ends lost 9 bases and 6 bases respectively, with 26 bases between them. Germline CDR1 reads LNHDA; CDR2 reads SQIVND (reference sequence). The CDR3 runs to 16 residues. CDR3 nucleotides: TGTGCCAGCATGGGGGGAAGACCTTACTCTCGGGATGGCTACACCTTC. It yields the protein CASMGGRPYSRDGYTF.

The chain couples TRBV6-1 to TRBJ1-5, with no clear D. Trimming stripped 7 bases from V and 0 bases from J, with 10 bases between. CDR3 size: 14 residues. The germline V gene has CDR1 MNHNS and CDR2 SASEGT. The DNA of the CDR3 is TGTGCCAGCACCACAGCTTATAGCAATCAGCCCCAGCATTTT. This encodes CASTTAYSNQPQHF.

The chain is built from TRBV27 and TRBJ1-5; D gene ambiguous. V lost 2 bases, J lost 5 bases, and 7 bases lay in between. The germline V gene encodes CDR1 MNHEY and CDR2 SMNVEV (reference sequence). CDR3 size: 13 residues. For the CDR3, the DNA is TGTGCCAGCAGTTTACGGGTTGATCAGCCCCAGCATTTT. Protein product: CASSLRVDQPQHF.

The chain combines TRBV7-2 with TRBJ1-5, with D unclear. This CDR3 contains 16 residues. Germline CDR1 SGHTA, CDR2 FQGNSA. V was clipped by 5 bases and J by 1 base, with 15 bases between them. The CDR3 bases are TGTGCCAGCAGCCTGGGCGGAGGGCGCAGCAATCAGCCCCAGCATTTT. Translation: CASSLGGGRSNQPQHF.

This chain connects TRBV9 to TRBJ1-1; TRBD1 aligns across 8 bases. The CDR3 has 15 residues. Germline V CDR1 and CDR2: SGDLS, YYNGEE. Losses at the gene ends were 0 bases for V and 5 bases for J; bases not matched to a gene: 6. The CDR3 nucleotides read TGTGCCAGCAGCGTAGGGGGCAGGGGGCAAACTGAAGCTTTCTTT. This translates into CASSVGGRGQTEAFF.

The V and J genes are TRBV12-5 and TRBJ1-1; D gene ambiguous. V lost 4 bases to trimming and J lost 4 bases, with 13 bases between them. Germline V gene lookup returns CDR1 LGHNT and CDR2 FRNRAP. This CDR3 contains 14 residues. CDR3 amino acids: CASGSQHSGTEAFF. Here the CDR3 DNA reads TGTGCTAGTGGTTCCCAACATTCGGGCACTGAAGCTTTCTTT.

This sequence joins TRBV7-3 and TRBJ2-3, with a tentative D call TRBD1 (6 bases). Trimming pared 3 bases from V and 0 bases from J, leaving 13 bases between. The CDR3 is 16 amino acids. The V gene's germline CDR1 is SGHTA and CDR2 FQGTGA. The DNA of the CDR3 is TGTGCCAGCAGCTTTGGGGGCAGTACTAGCACAGATACGCAGTATTTT. Translation gives CASSFGGSTSTDTQYF.

The chain links TRBV16 to TRBJ2-7, with D possibly TRBD2 on 6 matching bases. The germline gives CDR1 KGHSY, CDR2 FQNENV. The V end was cut by 4 bases, the J end by 0 bases, with 13 bases between. This CDR3 comprises 15 residues. The CDR3 DNA reads TGTGCCAGCAGCCGGGCAACGACTAGCTCCTACGAGCAGTACTTC. Amino acids: CASSRATTSSYEQYF.

The chain carries TRBV27 and TRBJ2-7; 7 positions agree with TRBD2. Trimming cost V 3 bases and J 0 bases; bases outside gene matches: 5. This CDR3 contains 15 residues. In germline, CDR1 is MNHEY, CDR2 SMNVEV (reference sequence). In nucleotides, the CDR3 is TGTGCCAGCAGTTTGGATGGCGGGGGCTCCTACGAGCAGTACTTC. The encoded protein is CASSLDGGGSYEQYF.

The gene calls are TRBV28 and TRBJ1-5; 7 bases are shared with TRBD1. V dropped 1 base and J dropped 1; count of bases not matched to a gene: 4. Germline V gene sequence: CDR1 MDHEN, CDR2 SYDVKM. This CDR3 region has 16 residues. The CDR3 is CASSLLSGGSNQPQHF. CDR3 in DNA: TGTGCCAGCAGTTTATTATCAGGGGGAAGCAATCAGCCCCAGCATTTT.